What follows are 14 T cell receptor beta chains derived from one specimen sequenced in a study of CD8 T cells in Susac syndrome. Reverse transcription of roughly 0.5 to 1 ug RNA was performed with random hexamers. MiXCR, run by TCRdb on the immunoSEQ multiplex PCR reads, gives a single entry per CDR3 protein. The sample records some 150,000 distinct CDR3 sequences, around 95% being singletons. Sequenced input: CD4+ T cells from PBMCs. These TCRs come from a human donor with Susac syndrome.

This sequence joins TRBV12-3 or TRBV12-4 and TRBJ1-1; unclear D gene. V was shortened by 5 bases and J by 3 bases, with 7 bases between the two germline ends. CDR3 length: 12 amino acids. The CDR3 region is CASSPEDTEAFF. CDR3 DNA sequence: TGTGCCAGCAGTCCGGAGGACACTGAAGCTTTCTTT.

This chain connects TRBV29-1 to TRBJ2-6, with TRBD1 identical over 9 bases. The CDR3 is made up of 12 amino acids. After removal of 3 bases from V and 9 bases from J, the junction contained 0 bases not matched to a gene. The V gene's germline CDR1 is SQVTM and CDR2 ANQGSEA. CDR3 in DNA: TGCAGCGTTGAGGACAGGGGCAACGTCCTGACTTTC. Amino acid sequence: CSVEDRGNVLTF.

This rearrangement joins TRBV28 to TRBJ2-1, with D perhaps assigned TRBD1 or TRBD2 (5 bases each). The CDR3 is 15 amino acids. Trimming pared 7 bases from V and 2 bases from J, leaving 15 bases between. From germline, CDR1 is MDHEN and CDR2 SYDVKM. The DNA of the CDR3 is TGTGCCAGCATATCCCAAGGGACGCCCTACAATGAGCAGTTCTTC. Protein product: CASISQGTPYNEQFF.

The chain recombines TRBV15 with TRBJ1-2; weak D call: TRBD1 (5 bases). V lost 1 base to trimming and J lost 3 bases, with 9 bases between them. Germline-derived CDR1 and CDR2 are LNHNV and YYDKDF (reference sequence). The CDR3 extends over 14 amino acids. CDR3 sequence (DNA): TGTGCCACCAGCAGAGGTGGGGACCACTATGGCTACACCTTC. As protein: CATSRGGDHYGYTF.

J is TRBJ2-1 and V is TRBV20-1, with TRBD1 as a possible D gene (6 bases). The CDR3 length is 15 residues. Germline V gene lookup returns CDR1 DFQATT and CDR2 SNEGSKA (reference sequence). V was cut by 0 bases and J by 7 bases, with 16 bases left in between. The CDR3 nucleotides are TGCAGTGCTAGAGAAAGGCAGGGGTATTTGAATGAGCAGTTCTTC. Translated: CSARERQGYLNEQFF.

The count of this clonotype is one. The CDR3 sequence: CATSAEGHPYGYTF. CDR3 nucleotide sequence: TGTGCCACCAGTGCGGAAGGACATCCCTATGGCTACACCTTC. The genes are TRBV24-1 and TRBJ1-2; possible D gene TRBD1, 5 bases. Between the trimmed V and J ends, which lost 5 bases and 4 bases, there was a span of 13 bases. The CDR3 contains 14 residues. Germline CDR1 reads KGHDR; CDR2 reads SFDVKD.

V is TRBV7-9 and J is TRBJ2-1; no clear D gene. Per the germline V gene, CDR1 is SEHNR and CDR2 is FQNEAQ (reference sequence). V was pared by 5 bases and J by 6 bases, with 5 bases between. The CDR3 is made up of 11 amino acids. The CDR3, as DNA: TGTGCCAGCAGCCCGTTCAATGAGCAGTTCTTC. Residues: CASSPFNEQFF.

V is TRBV6-2 or TRBV6-3 and J is TRBJ2-3, with no clear D. CDR3 length equals 14 residues. Per germline, CDR1 MNHEY and CDR2 SVGEGT. V lost 2 bases and J lost 5, with 11 bases in between. This CDR3 reads CASSYRVSGDTQYF. For the CDR3, the DNA is TGTGCCAGCAGTTACCGGGTCTCGGGAGATACGCAGTATTTT.

This clonotype was observed once. The rearrangement uses TRBV15 and TRBJ1-4; no definite D call. This CDR3 has 14 residues. Trimming cost V 2 bases and J 0 bases, with 4 bases left between them. Germline V gene sequence: CDR1 LNHNV, CDR2 YYDKDF (reference sequence). In DNA form, the CDR3 reads TGTGCCACCAGCAGAAAAGCAACTAATGAAAAACTGTTTTTT. It specifies CATSRKATNEKLFF.

J is TRBJ2-1 and V is TRBV12-3 or TRBV12-4, with TRBD2 matching over 8 bases. The CDR3 covers 15 residues. The trim removed 6 bases at V and 4 bases at J, leaving 8 bases unmatched. This CDR3 is CASRPTSGPYNEQFF. Here the CDR3 DNA reads TGTGCCAGCAGGCCCACTAGCGGACCTTACAATGAGCAGTTCTTC.

J is TRBJ1-2 and V is TRBV11-2, with D possibly matching TRBD1 (5 bases). V shed 5 bases and J shed 2 bases, with 15 bases lying between them. In germline, CDR1 is SGHAT, CDR2 FQNNGV. The CDR3 has 15 residues. CDR3 sequence: CASSADSLQNYGYTF. CDR3 bases: TGTGCCAGCAGCGCAGACAGCCTACAAAACTATGGCTACACCTTC.

This clonotype was observed a single time. The chain combines TRBV5-6 with TRBJ1-1, with 10 positions matching TRBD1. CDR3 size: 15 residues. Germline V gene lookup returns CDR1 SGHDT and CDR2 YYEEEE. Trimming removed 1 base from V and 5 bases from J; junction bases left unmatched: 5. CDR3 protein: CASSLPGQGNTEAFF. In DNA form, the CDR3 reads TGTGCCAGCAGCTTGCCGGGACAGGGGAATACTGAAGCTTTCTTT.

V and J are TRBV29-1 and TRBJ1-5, with 11 bases matching TRBD1. The length of the CDR3 is 13 residues. J lost 6 bases, V lost 6 bases, and 4 bases had no gene match. Germline V gene lookup returns CDR1 SQVTM and CDR2 ANQGSEA. CDR3 DNA: TGCAGCGTCGGACAGGGGGCTGGTCAGCCCCAGCATTTT. Encoded protein: CSVGQGAGQPQHF. Combining the CDR3 with reference TRBV29-1 and TRBJ1-5 gives the whole variable domain SAVISQKPSRDICQRGTSLTIQCQVDSQVTMMFWYRQQPGQSLTLIATANQGSEATYESGFVIDKFPISRPNLTFSTLTVSNMSPEDSSIYLCSVGQGAGQPQHFGDGTRLSIL.

This chain connects TRBV29-1 to TRBJ2-7, with a possible D match to TRBD1 (6 bases). This CDR3 region has 11 residues. Germline-derived CDR1 and CDR2 are SQVTM and ANQGSEA. Trimming cost V 8 bases and J 1 base, with 9 bases left between them. In DNA form, the CDR3 reads TGCAGCTATGGACAGTCCTACGAGCAGTACTTC. This gives the protein CSYGQSYEQYF.